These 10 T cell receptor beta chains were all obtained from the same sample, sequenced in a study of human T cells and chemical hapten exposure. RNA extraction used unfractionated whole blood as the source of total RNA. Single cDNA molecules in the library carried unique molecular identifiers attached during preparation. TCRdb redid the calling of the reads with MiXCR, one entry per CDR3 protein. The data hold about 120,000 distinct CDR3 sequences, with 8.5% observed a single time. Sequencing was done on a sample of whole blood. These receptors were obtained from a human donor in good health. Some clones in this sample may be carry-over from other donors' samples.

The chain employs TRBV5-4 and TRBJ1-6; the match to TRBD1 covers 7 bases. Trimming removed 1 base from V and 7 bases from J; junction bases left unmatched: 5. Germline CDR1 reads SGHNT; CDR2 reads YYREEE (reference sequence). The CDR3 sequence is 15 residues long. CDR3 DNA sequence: TGTGCCAGCAGCTTGAAGGGGGCAGAGAATTCACCCCTCCACTTT. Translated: CASSLKGAENSPLHF.

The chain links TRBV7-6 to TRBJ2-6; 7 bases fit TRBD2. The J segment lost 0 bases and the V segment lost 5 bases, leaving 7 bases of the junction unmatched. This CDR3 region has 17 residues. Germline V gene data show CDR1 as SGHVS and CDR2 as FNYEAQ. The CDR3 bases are TGTGCCAGCAGCGCTACTGGGGAGGGCTCTGGGGCCAACGTCCTGACTTTC. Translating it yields CASSATGEGSGANVLTF.

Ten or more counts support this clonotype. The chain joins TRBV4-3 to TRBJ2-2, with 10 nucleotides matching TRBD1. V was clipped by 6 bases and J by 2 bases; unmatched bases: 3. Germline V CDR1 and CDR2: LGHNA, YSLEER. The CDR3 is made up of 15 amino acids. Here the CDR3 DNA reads TGCGCCAGCAGTCGGACAGGGGGTAACACCGGGGAGCTGTTTTTT. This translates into CASSRTGGNTGELFF.

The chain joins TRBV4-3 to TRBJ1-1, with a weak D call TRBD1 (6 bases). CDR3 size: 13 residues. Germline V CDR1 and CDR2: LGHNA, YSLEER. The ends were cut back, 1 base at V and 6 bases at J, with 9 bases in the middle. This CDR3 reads CASSQGGGAEAFF. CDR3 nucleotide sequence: TGCGCCAGCAGCCAAGGCGGGGGCGCTGAAGCTTTCTTT.

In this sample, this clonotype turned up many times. The CDR3 DNA reads TGTGCCAGCAGCCAAGCACTAGTCAGTGAGCAGTTCTTC. It specifies CASSQALVSEQFF. The chain combines TRBV3-1 with TRBJ2-1, with D possibly TRBD2 on 5 matching bases. The CDR3 consists of 13 residues. Looked up from germline, CDR1 is LGHDT and CDR2 is YNNKEL (reference sequence). Trimming stripped 1 base from V and 9 bases from J, with 10 bases between.

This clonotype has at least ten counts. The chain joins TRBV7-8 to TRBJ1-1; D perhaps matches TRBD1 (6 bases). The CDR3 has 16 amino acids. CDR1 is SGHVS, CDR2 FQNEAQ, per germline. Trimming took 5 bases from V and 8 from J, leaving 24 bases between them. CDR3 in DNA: TGTGCCAGCAGCCTACTCCTGGACAGTCCTTCCGCGGAAGCTTTCTTT. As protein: CASSLLLDSPSAEAFF.

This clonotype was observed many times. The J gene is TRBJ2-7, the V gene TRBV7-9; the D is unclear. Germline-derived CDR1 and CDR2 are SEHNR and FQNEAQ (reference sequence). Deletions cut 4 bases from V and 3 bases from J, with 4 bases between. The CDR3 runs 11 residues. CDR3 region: CASSSYYEQYF. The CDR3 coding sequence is TGTGCCAGCAGCTCCTACTACGAGCAGTACTTC.

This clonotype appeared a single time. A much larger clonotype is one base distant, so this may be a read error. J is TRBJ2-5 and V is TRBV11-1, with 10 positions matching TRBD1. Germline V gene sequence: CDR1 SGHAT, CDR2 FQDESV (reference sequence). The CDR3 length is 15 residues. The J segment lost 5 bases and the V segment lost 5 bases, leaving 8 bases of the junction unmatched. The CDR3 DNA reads TGTGCCAGCAGCACCACGACAGGGGGCGTGGAGACCCAGTACTTC. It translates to CASSTTTGGVETQYF.

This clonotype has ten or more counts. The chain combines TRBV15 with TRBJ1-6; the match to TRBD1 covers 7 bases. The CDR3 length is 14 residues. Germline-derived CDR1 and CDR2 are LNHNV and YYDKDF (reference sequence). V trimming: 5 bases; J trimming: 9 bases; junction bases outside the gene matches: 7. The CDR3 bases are TGTGCCACCAGCCATTCCGGGACAGCTTCACCCCTCCACTTT. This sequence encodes CATSHSGTASPLHF. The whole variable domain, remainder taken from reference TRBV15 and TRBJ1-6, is DAMVIQNPRYQVTQFGKPVTLSCSQTLNHNVMYWYQQKSSQAPKLLFHYYDKDFNNEADTPDNFQSRRPNTSFCFLDIRSPGLGDTAMYLCATSHSGTASPLHFGNGTRLTVT.

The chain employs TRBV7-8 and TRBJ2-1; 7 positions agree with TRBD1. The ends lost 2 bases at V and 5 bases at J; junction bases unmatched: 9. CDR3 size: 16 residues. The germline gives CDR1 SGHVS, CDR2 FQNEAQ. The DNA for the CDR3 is TGTGCCAGCAGCTTACGTCCGGGACAGAAAAACAATGAGCAGTTCTTC. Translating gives CASSLRPGQKNNEQFF.